These T cell receptor beta chains were read from a single sample in a study of T cell repertoires in ileal Crohn's disease. The table came from immunoSEQ multiplex PCR; TCRdb's copy has only in-frame clones and leaves some out. Among some 30,000 clones, around 80% were seen once, and the ten largest hold roughly 5.5%. The specimen was ileal tissue. These receptors were obtained from an adult with Crohn's disease. The CDR3 runs from the conserved cysteine through the conserved F or W. A D gene is named only where the DNA matches it firmly. Not every row has a clone size; where given, it reads once, few, many or a size class.

TRBV30	TRBJ2-1	-	TRBD1	TGTGCCTGGAGAAAAGACAGGGATAATGAGCAGTTCTTC	CAWRKDRDNEQFF
TRBV10-1	TRBJ2-2	few	TRBD1	TGCGCCAGCAGGATGGACAGGGCTACCGGGGAGCTGTTTTTT	CASRMDRATGELFF
TRBV27	TRBJ1-1	once	-	TGTGCCAGCAGTCGCGGGGGAAGCACTGAAGCTTTCTTT	CASSRGGSTEAFF
TRBV7-9	TRBJ2-3	once	-	TGTGCCAGCAGCTTAAACGGGGTAACCGTCACAGATACGCAGTATTTT	CASSLNGVTVTDTQYF
TRBV6-5	TRBJ1-5	-	-	TGTGCCAGCAGTTACTCAGGAGGGGTTCAGCCCCAGCATTTT	CASSYSGGVQPQHF
TRBV15	TRBJ2-7	-	TRBD1	TGTGCCACCAGCAGGCTAGGGACAGGGACCTACGAGCAGTACTTC	CATSRLGTGTYEQYF
TRBV2	TRBJ1-2	once	TRBD1	TGTGCCAGCAGCCCGGGACAGGAGGGCTATGGCTACACCTTC	CASSPGQEGYGYTF
TRBV5-1	TRBJ2-1	-	-	TGCGCCAGCAGCTTGTCCCCAGGACTAATTGACAACAATGAGCAGTTCTTC	CASSLSPGLIDNNEQFF
TRBV18	TRBJ2-6	-	-	TGTGCCAGCTCACCAAGGGGAATCTCTGGGGCCAACGTCCTGACTTTC	CASSPRGISGANVLTF
TRBV11-3	TRBJ2-7	-	-	TGTGCCAGCAGCTTAGATCCGGACTCCTACGAGCAGTACTTC	CASSLDPDSYEQYF
TRBV10-3	TRBJ2-7	-	-	TGTGCCATCAGTGAAGAGGAGGACTCCTACGAGCAGTACTTC	CAISEEEDSYEQYF
TRBV19	TRBJ2-2	few	-	TGTGCCAGTAGTAGACAGCCGAACACCGGGGAGCTGTTTTTT	CASSRQPNTGELFF
TRBV27	TRBJ1-5	-	-	TGTGCCAGCAGTTTGGCGGGGAGCAATCAGCCCCAGCATTTT	CASSLAGSNQPQHF
TRBV9	TRBJ2-1	-	TRBD2	TGTGCCAGCAGCTTCCGCGGGGGGAGCTCCTACAATGAGCAGTTCTTC	CASSFRGGSSYNEQFF
TRBV7-3	TRBJ2-3	-	TRBD2	TGTGCCAGCAGCTTAAGAAGCGGGGGGGGACTGAATACGCAGTATTTT	CASSLRSGGGLNTQYF
TRBV6-6	TRBJ1-1	-	-	TGTGCCAGCAGTTACATTGTCAGGGGATCAGCTGAAGCTTTCTTT	CASSYIVRGSAEAFF
TRBV7-2	TRBJ1-4	few	-	TGTGCCAGCAGCTGGAGCGGGACGGGGGGCGAAAAACTGTTTTTT	CASSWSGTGGEKLFF
TRBV5-1	TRBJ1-2	once	-	TGCGCCAGCGGGGAGAGAGGTTTCTATGGCTACACCTTC	CASGERGFYGYTF
TRBV7-2	TRBJ2-7	-	-	TGTGCCAGCAGCTTAGCGTGGACTACCTACTCCTACGAGCAGTACTTC	CASSLAWTTYSYEQYF
TRBV9	TRBJ2-7	-	-	TGTGCCAGCAGCGTAGGGCCAGGGGAAACCTACGAGCAGTACTTC	CASSVGPGETYEQYF
TRBV9	TRBJ2-1	-	-	TGTGCCAGCAGCGCTGAGCTTGGGGGGGCTCTGAGGAATGAGCAGTTCTTC	CASSAELGGALRNEQFF
TRBV5-6	TRBJ2-3	-	TRBD2	TGTGCCAGCAGCTTGTATCTCCCGGGGGGGAAAGATACGCAGTATTTT	CASSLYLPGGKDTQYF
TRBV7-9	TRBJ2-7	-	TRBD1	TGTGCCAGCAGCATTGACGGAGACAGGGCCGAGCAGTACTTC	CASSIDGDRAEQYF
TRBV7-8	TRBJ1-1	once	-	TGTGCCAGCAGCTTCTTAGTAGCAGCTCTTGTGAACACTGAAGCTTTCTTT	CASSFLVAALVNTEAFF
TRBV19	TRBJ2-7	-	-	TGTGCCAGTAGTATTGGGTCAGACACCTCCTACGAGCAGTACTTC	CASSIGSDTSYEQYF
TRBV18	TRBJ2-3	-	-	TGTGCCAGCTCACCACCAGTGCAGGACTCAGATACGCAGTATTTT	CASSPPVQDSDTQYF
TRBV28	TRBJ1-5	-	TRBD1	TGTGCCAGCAGGCTTACAGGGGAGATTCAGCCCCAGCATTTT	CASRLTGEIQPQHF
TRBV7-6	TRBJ2-3	-	TRBD2	TGTGCCAGCAGCCGTGGACTAGCGGCGACAGATACGCAGTATTTT	CASSRGLAATDTQYF
TRBV5-4	TRBJ1-6	-	-	TGTGCCAGCAGCCAGAGGGATCTAGTCTATAATTCACCCCTCCACTTT	CASSQRDLVYNSPLHF
TRBV18	TRBJ1-1	-	-	TGTGCCAGCTCACCAAATCTGGGCAGGGCTATGAACACTGAAGCTTTCTTT	CASSPNLGRAMNTEAFF
TRBV7-9	TRBJ1-1	-	-	TGTGCCAGCAGCACCCGACAGGTTCATAGCACTGAAGCTTTCTTT	CASSTRQVHSTEAFF
TRBV19	TRBJ1-6	-	TRBD1	TGTGCCAGTAGGGACAGGGGTCGTTATAATTCACCCCTCCACTTT	CASRDRGRYNSPLHF
TRBV4-3	TRBJ2-3	-	TRBD1	TGCGCCAGCAGCCTTACCGGGACAGGAATCACAGATACGCAGTATTTT	CASSLTGTGITDTQYF
TRBV4-3	TRBJ2-7	few	-	TGCGCCAGCAGCCGAGCCGTCTTGGCCTACGAGCAGTACTTC	CASSRAVLAYEQYF
TRBV4-3	TRBJ1-2	-	TRBD1	TGCGCCAGCAGCCACCGAGGGACAGGGACCCTGTATGGCTACACCTTC	CASSHRGTGTLYGYTF
TRBV29-1	TRBJ2-7	-	-	TGCAGCGTCCAATCCAGACAGGACTCCTACGAGCAGTACTTC	CSVQSRQDSYEQYF
TRBV4-2	TRBJ2-7	-	TRBD1	TGTGCCAGCAGCCGAGGACAGGGGGAATCCTACGAGCAGTACTTC	CASSRGQGESYEQYF
TRBV5-5	TRBJ1-5	-	TRBD1	TGTGCCAGCAGCTTGGAGGCAGGGGGCGACCAGCCCCAGCATTTT	CASSLEAGGDQPQHF